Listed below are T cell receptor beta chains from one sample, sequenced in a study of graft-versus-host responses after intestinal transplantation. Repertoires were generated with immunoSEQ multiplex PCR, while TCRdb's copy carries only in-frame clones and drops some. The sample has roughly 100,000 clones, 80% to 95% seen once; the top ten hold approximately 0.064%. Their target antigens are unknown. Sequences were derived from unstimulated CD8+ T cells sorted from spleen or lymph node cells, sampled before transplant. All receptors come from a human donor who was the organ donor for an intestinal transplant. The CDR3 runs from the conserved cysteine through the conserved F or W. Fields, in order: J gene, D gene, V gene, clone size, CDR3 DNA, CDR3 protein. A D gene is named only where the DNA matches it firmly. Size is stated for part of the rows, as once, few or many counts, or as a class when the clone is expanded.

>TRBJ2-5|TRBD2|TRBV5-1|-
TGCGCCAGCAGCTTGCAATCGGGGGGGGGAGAGACCCAGTACTTC
CASSLQSGGGETQYF
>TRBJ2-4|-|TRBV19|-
TGTGCCAGTAGTATCGCAGGGTCCCCCTCCCTCAAAAACATTCAGTACTTC
CASSIAGSPSLKNIQYF
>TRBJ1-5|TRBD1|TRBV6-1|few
TGTGCCAGCAGCCCTAGACAGGGAGGCAATCAGCCCCAGCATTTT
CASSPRQGGNQPQHF
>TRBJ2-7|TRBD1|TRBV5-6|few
TGTGCCAGCAGCTCGGTGACAGGGGCCTACGAGCAGTACTTC
CASSSVTGAYEQYF
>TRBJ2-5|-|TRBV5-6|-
TGTGCCAGCAGCTTTAAGTGGGAGTATGAGACCCAGTACTTC
CASSFKWEYETQYF
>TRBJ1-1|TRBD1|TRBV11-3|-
TGTGCCAGCAGCTCCTGGACAGGGCCGAACACTGAAGCTTTCTTT
CASSSWTGPNTEAFF
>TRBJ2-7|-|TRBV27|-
TGTGCCAGCAGTTTGTCACAGTACTCCGAGCAGTACTTC
CASSLSQYSEQYF
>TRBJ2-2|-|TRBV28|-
TGTGCCAGCAGCCTACTACGAGCGAACACCGGGGAGCTGTTTTTT
CASSLLRANTGELFF
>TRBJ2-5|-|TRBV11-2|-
TGTGCCAGCAGCAGTGTGGCAGGGAGACGGGGGGCCCAAGAGACCCAGTACTTC
CASSSVAGRRGAQETQYF
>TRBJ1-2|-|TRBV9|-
TGTGCCAGCAGCGTAGCTAACACAGCCTATGGCTACACCTTC
CASSVANTAYGYTF
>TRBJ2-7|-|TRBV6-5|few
TGTGCCAGCAGTTACTCAGTAGGGGCCGAGCAGTACTTC
CASSYSVGAEQYF
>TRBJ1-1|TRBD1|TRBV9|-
TGTGCCAGCAGCCCCCGGACAGGGGGAAACACTGAAGCTTTCTTT
CASSPRTGGNTEAFF
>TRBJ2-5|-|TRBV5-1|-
TGCGCCAGCAGCTTGTTGGAGCGATTAGAGACCCAGTACTTC
CASSLLERLETQYF
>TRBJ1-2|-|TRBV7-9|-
TGTGCCAGCAGCTATTACAGGGATGGCTACACCTTC
CASSYYRDGYTF
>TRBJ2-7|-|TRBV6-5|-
TGTGCCAGCAGTTTTACAGGGTCTTACGACGAGCAGTACTTC
CASSFTGSYDEQYF
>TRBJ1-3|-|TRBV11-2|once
TGTGCCAGCAGCCCCATGGTCGTAACAGTGCGCTCTGGAAACACCATATATTTT
CASSPMVVTVRSGNTIYF
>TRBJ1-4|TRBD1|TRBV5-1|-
TGCGCCAGCAGCTTGGTATCAGGGGGTAATGAAAAACTGTTTTTT
CASSLVSGGNEKLFF
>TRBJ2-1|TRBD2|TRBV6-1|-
TGTGCCAGCACCGTTAGCGGGGCGGAAGACAATGAGCAGTTCTTC
CASTVSGAEDNEQFF
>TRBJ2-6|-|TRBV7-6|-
TGTGCCAGCAGCTGGAGCTCTGGGGCCAACGTCCTGACTTTC
CASSWSSGANVLTF
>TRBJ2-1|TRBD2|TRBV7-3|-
TGTGCCAGCAGCTTAATTCAGCGGGAGCCCAATGAGCAGTTCTTC
CASSLIQREPNEQFF
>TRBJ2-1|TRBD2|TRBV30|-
TGTGCCTGGAGTAGCGGGGGGGTGAGTTACAATGAGCAGTTCTTC
CAWSSGGVSYNEQFF
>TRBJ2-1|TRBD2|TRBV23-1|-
TGCGCCAGCAGTCGCCCCCAGACTAGCAAGAATGAGCAGTTCTTC
CASSRPQTSKNEQFF